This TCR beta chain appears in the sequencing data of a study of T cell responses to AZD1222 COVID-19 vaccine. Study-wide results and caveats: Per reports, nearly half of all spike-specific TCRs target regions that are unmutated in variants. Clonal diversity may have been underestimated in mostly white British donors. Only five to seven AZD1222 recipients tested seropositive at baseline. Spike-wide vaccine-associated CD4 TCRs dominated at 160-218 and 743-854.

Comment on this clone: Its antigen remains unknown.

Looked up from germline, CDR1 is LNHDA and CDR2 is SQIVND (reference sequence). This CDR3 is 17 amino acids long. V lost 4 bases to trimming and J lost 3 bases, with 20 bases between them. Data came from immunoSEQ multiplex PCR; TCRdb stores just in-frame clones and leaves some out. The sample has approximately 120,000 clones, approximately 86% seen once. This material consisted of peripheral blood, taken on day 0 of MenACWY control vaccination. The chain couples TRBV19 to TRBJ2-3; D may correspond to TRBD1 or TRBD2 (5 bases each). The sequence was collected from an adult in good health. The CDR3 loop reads CASSTSPRGSITDTQYF. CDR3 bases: TGTGCCAGTAGTACCTCCCCCCGGGGCTCTATAACAGATACGCAGTATTTT.